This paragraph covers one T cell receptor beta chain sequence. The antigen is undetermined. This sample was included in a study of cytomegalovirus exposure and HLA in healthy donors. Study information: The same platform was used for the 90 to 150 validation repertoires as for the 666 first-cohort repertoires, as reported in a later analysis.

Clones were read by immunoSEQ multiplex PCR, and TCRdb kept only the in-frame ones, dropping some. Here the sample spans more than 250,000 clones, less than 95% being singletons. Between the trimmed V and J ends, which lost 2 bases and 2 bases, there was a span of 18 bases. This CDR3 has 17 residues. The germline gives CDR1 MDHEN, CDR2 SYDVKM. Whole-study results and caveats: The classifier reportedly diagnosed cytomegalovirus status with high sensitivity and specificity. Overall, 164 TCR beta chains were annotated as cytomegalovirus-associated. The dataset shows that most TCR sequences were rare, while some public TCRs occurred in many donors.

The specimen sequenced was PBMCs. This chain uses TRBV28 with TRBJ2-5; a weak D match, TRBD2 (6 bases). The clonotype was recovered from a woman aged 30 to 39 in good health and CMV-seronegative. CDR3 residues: CASSLNGPLAYQETQYF. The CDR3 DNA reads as TGTGCCAGCAGTTTAAACGGCCCTCTAGCGTATCAAGAGACCCAGTACTTC. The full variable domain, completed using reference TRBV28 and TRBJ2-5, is DVKVTQSSRYLVKRTGEKVFLECVQDMDHENMFWYRQDPGLGLRLIYFSYDVKMKEKGDIPEGYSVSREKKERFSLILESASTNQTSMYLCASSLNGPLAYQETQYFGPGTRLLVL.